In this sample, the clone carrying this T cell receptor beta chain turned up many times. Exclusion followed for patients with uncontrolled infection, other autoimmune disease, pregnancy or lactation. The sample belongs to a study of T cells in Graves' hyperthyroidism and ophthalmopathy. In the study overall: Peripheral blood was acquired at first diagnosis, ahead of any therapy whatsoever.

RNA transcripts gave rise to amplified TCR beta CDR3 regions. First-round RT-PCR targeting the TCR CDR3 was performed with the HTBI primer set. A single record per CDR3 protein comes from TCRdb applying MiXCR to the multiplex PCR reads. The table records more than 350,000 distinct CDR3 sequences, about 15% of them present only once. Germline CDR1 and CDR2: GTSNPN and SVGIG (reference sequence). With 1 base removed from V and 4 bases from J, the gap between germline ends came to 21 bases. The CDR3 is made up of 17 amino acids. This clonotype was obtained from a woman aged 60 to 75 with Graves' ophthalmopathy. Input material: blood. V usage is TRBV30 and J usage is TRBJ2-3; the D gene could be TRBD1 or TRBD2 (7 bases each). CDR3 coding DNA: TGTGCCTGGAGTGCACGACAGGGTGGCGGGAGCCCAGATACGCAGTATTTT. The encoded protein is CAWSARQGGGSPDTQYF.